This TCR beta chain derives from a study of cytomegalovirus exposure and HLA in healthy donors. Study in general: An early release of data contained 75 million to 100 million unique TCRs, which came from HLA-typed donors. Findings of the study overall: A cluster of highly shared sequence variants was likely a sequencing artifact. A later analysis, which compared TCR beta chains of equal frequency, found the HLA-associated ones more clonally expanded.

Germline V gene lookup returns CDR1 SGDLS and CDR2 YYNGEE. V was trimmed by 3 bases and J by 2 bases, leaving 14 bases between them. CDR3 length: 15 residues. The PCR contained 60 Vbeta and 13 Jbeta primers. Profiled with immunoSEQ multiplex PCR; TCRdb holds only in-frame clones, not every one. The sample has tens of thousands of clones; the top ten hold about a sixth. In the case of this clone: Its specificity is unknown.

The rearrangement uses TRBV9 and TRBJ1-1; D is possibly TRBD1 (6 bases). Sequenced: PBMCs. The clonotype originates from a male donor in good health and CMV-seronegative. The CDR3: CASSALTGRNTEAFF. In DNA form, the CDR3 reads TGTGCCAGCAGCGCCTTGACAGGACGCAACACTGAAGCTTTCTTT.